One and the same sample provided the 30 T cell receptor beta chains below, sequenced in a study of shared T cell receptors in the human thymus. Clones were read by immunoSEQ multiplex PCR, and TCRdb kept only the in-frame ones, dropping some. The sample comprises about 660,000 clones, 85% to 90% of which are singletons, and approximately 0.01% rests with the top ten. The data also belong to a second study, concerning human thymus T cells.

The sequencing input was thymocytes. Every receptor here comes from a boy under two years old with a congenital heart defect.

The chain is built from TRBV29-1 and TRBJ1-1; no clear D. This CDR3 is 15 amino acids long. Trimming took 0 bases from V and 1 from J, leaving 12 bases between them. Germline assignment: CDR1 SQVTM and CDR2 ANQGSEA. The chain's CDR3 is CSVEERSWPNTEAFF. The CDR3 region has the DNA TGCAGCGTTGAAGAACGAAGTTGGCCGAACACTGAAGCTTTCTTT.

The DNA for the CDR3 is TGTGCCAGCAGCTCAGGGGACAGGGGGCGGGATGAGCAGTTCTTC. Protein: CASSSGDRGRDEQFF. The chain combines TRBV13 with TRBJ2-1; 12 bases are a match to TRBD1. Germline values: CDR1 PRHDT, CDR2 FYEKMQ (reference sequence). V gave up 4 bases and J gave up 8 bases; unmatched junction bases: 6. This CDR3 has 15 amino acids.

The rearrangement joins TRBV9 to TRBJ2-3; D is unclear. The CDR3 covers 14 residues. The germline V and J ends were trimmed by 0 bases and 6 bases, with 11 bases remaining between them. Germline lookup yields CDR1 SGDLS and CDR2 YYNGEE. CDR3 sequence: CASSVGHRRDTQYF. DNA for the CDR3: TGTGCCAGCAGCGTAGGACACCGCCGGGATACGCAGTATTTT.

The rearrangement joins TRBV5-4 to TRBJ2-2; D is possibly TRBD1 (5 bases). The CDR3 consists of 16 residues. Trimming removed 0 bases at V and 3 bases at J, with 12 bases between. Germline CDR1 and CDR2: SGHNT and YYREEE (reference sequence). The CDR3 spells CASSLEKGWDTGELFF. DNA of the CDR3: TGTGCCAGCAGCTTGGAGAAGGGGTGGGACACCGGGGAGCTGTTTTTT.

This clone was seen more than once but under ten times. The rearrangement uses TRBV19 and TRBJ1-3; weak D call: TRBD1 (5 bases). The V gene's germline CDR1 is LNHDA and CDR2 SQIVND (reference sequence). Trimming removed 5 bases from V and 8 bases from J, with 10 bases in between. The CDR3 has 12 amino acids. The CDR3 spells CASSGHLDTIYF. As DNA, the CDR3 is TGTGCCAGTAGTGGACACTTAGACACCATATATTTT.

The J gene is TRBJ1-2, the V gene TRBV4-1; D not resolved. Germline V gives CDR1 MGHRA, CDR2 YSYEKL. V was pared by 0 bases and J by 0 bases, with 17 bases between. The CDR3 spans 18 residues. This CDR3 is CASSQDYIPLPPNYGYTF. The CDR3 coding sequence is TGCGCCAGCAGCCAAGATTACATCCCGTTACCCCCTAACTATGGCTACACCTTC.

This chain links TRBV5-1 with TRBJ2-6, with 10 bases lining up with TRBD2. Germline CDR1 SGHRS, CDR2 YFSETQ. V lost 5 bases, J lost 5 bases, and 7 bases stayed unmatched. CDR3 length equals 16 residues. For the CDR3, the DNA is TGCGCCAGCAGGAGTCCTAGCGGGAGTCGGGCCAACGTCCTGACTTTC. Amino acid sequence: CASRSPSGSRANVLTF.

This chain joins TRBV19 and TRBJ1-5; D is perhaps TRBD1 (5 bases). The CDR3 length is 15 residues. Germline CDR1 and CDR2: LNHDA and SQIVND (reference sequence). The ends were cut back, 6 bases at V and 0 bases at J, with 12 bases in the middle. The CDR3 region is CASRLGDYSNQPQHF. CDR3 sequence (DNA): TGTGCCAGTAGGTTGGGGGACTATAGCAATCAGCCCCAGCATTTT.

This chain links TRBV27 with TRBJ2-7; a weak D match, TRBD2 (6 bases). V was pared by 4 bases and J by 3 bases, with 16 bases between. The CDR3 spans 15 residues. The germline gives CDR1 MNHEY, CDR2 SMNVEV (reference sequence). The CDR3 coding sequence is TGTGCCAGCAGTTCCCGAGCTGCGGGGAACTACGAGCAGTACTTC. It yields the protein CASSSRAAGNYEQYF.

J is TRBJ1-1 and V is TRBV11-3; 9 bases line up with TRBD1. The V segment lost 5 bases and the J segment 2 bases; nucleotides outside the gene matches: 9. Per germline, CDR1 SGHNT and CDR2 YENEEA. The CDR3 extends over 16 amino acids. The CDR3 reads CASSLTGGDSNTEAFF. The CDR3 coding sequence is TGTGCCAGCAGCCTGACAGGGGGGGACTCTAACACTGAAGCTTTCTTT.

V gene TRBV2 combines with J gene TRBJ1-2; TRBD1 matches at 8 bases. V lost 6 bases to trimming and J lost 4 bases; unmatched junction nucleotides: 7. Germline assignment: CDR1 SNHLY and CDR2 FYNNEI. This CDR3 has 14 amino acids. The CDR3 protein is CASRGQGGGYGYTF. CDR3 DNA: TGTGCCAGCAGAGGACAGGGTGGGGGCTATGGCTACACCTTC.

The chain is built from TRBV5-1 and TRBJ2-7; 13 nucleotides match TRBD2. Germline V CDR1 and CDR2: SGHRS, YFSETQ. The CDR3 length is 20 residues. The J segment lost 0 bases and the V segment lost 2 bases, leaving 14 bases of the junction unmatched. CDR3 DNA: TGCGCCAGCAGCTTTCCGGGACAGGGACTAGCGGGACCGAGCTCCTACGAGCAGTACTTC. Its translation: CASSFPGQGLAGPSSYEQYF.

The V call is TRBV15, the J call TRBJ2-3; tentatively, D is TRBD2 (5 bases). This CDR3 contains 15 residues. The germline CDR1 and CDR2 sequences are LNHNV and YYDKDF (reference sequence). Trimming cost V 0 bases and J 1 base, with 8 bases left between them. In DNA form, the CDR3 reads TGTGCCACCAGCAGAGAACTGGGAGGCACAGATACGCAGTATTTT. This sequence encodes CATSRELGGTDTQYF.

This chain uses TRBV11-1 with TRBJ2-3, with 9 positions matching TRBD2. With 0 bases clipped from V and 5 bases from J, the junction kept 6 bases outside the gene matches. CDR1 and CDR2 from the germline V gene are SGHAT and FQDESV (reference sequence). The CDR3 is 16 amino acids. The CDR3 protein is CASSLAWVSGRDTQYF. As DNA, the CDR3 is TGTGCCAGCAGCTTAGCGTGGGTTAGCGGGAGAGATACGCAGTATTTT.

J is TRBJ1-4 and V is TRBV5-1; weak D call: TRBD1 (5 bases). The V gene's germline CDR1 is SGHRS and CDR2 YFSETQ. This CDR3 region has 14 residues. The ends were cut back, 5 bases at V and 3 bases at J, with 11 bases in the middle. CDR3 sequence reads: CASREGWANEKLFF. The CDR3 DNA reads TGCGCCAGCAGGGAGGGGTGGGCTAATGAAAAACTGTTTTTT. Using reference TRBV5-1 and TRBJ1-4 for the parts outside the CDR3, the full variable domain is KAGVTQTPRYLIKTRGQQVTLSCSPISGHRSVSWYQQTPGQGLQFLFEYFSETQRNKGNFPGRFSGRQFSNSRSEMNVSTLELGDSALYLCASREGWANEKLFFGSGTQLSVL.

The chain links TRBV27 to TRBJ2-3; D is perhaps TRBD2 (5 bases). V lost 8 bases, J lost 5 bases, and 17 bases lay in between. Germline CDR1 reads MNHEY; CDR2 reads SMNVEV (reference sequence). This CDR3 is built from 14 residues. The DNA of the CDR3 is TGTGCCAGCGAGGATAGGAGGTACGGAGATACGCAGTATTTT. It is translated as CASEDRRYGDTQYF.

The chain is built from TRBV7-2 and TRBJ2-7; weak D call: TRBD1 (6 bases). The CDR3 length is 16 residues. The germline V and J ends were trimmed by 1 base and 5 bases, with 18 bases remaining between them. Germline V gene data show CDR1 as SGHTA and CDR2 as FQGNSA. CDR3 sequence: CASSLEPSAGVDEQYF. The CDR3 DNA reads TGTGCCAGCAGCTTAGAACCTTCGGCAGGGGTAGACGAGCAGTACTTC.

The V and J genes are TRBV5-1 and TRBJ2-7; D unclear. CDR1 and CDR2 from the germline V gene are SGHRS and YFSETQ. CDR3 length: 13 amino acids. Deletions cut 4 bases from V and 1 base from J, with 9 bases between. The CDR3 here is CASSRAASYEQYF. The CDR3 DNA follows: TGCGCCAGCAGCCGCGCCGCTTCCTACGAGCAGTACTTC.

The CDR3 DNA reads TGTGCCAGTAGTCCCACAGCCCAAGAGACCCAGTACTTC. Its translation: CASSPTAQETQYF. J is TRBJ2-5 and V is TRBV19; D remains unclear. The CDR3 totals 13 residues. CDR1 and CDR2 from the germline V gene are LNHDA and SQIVND (reference sequence). Trimming took 5 bases from V and 1 from J, leaving 8 bases between them.

This rearrangement joins TRBV28 to TRBJ2-5, with 8 bases lining up with TRBD1. V shed 5 bases, J shed 2 bases, and the junction held 16 bases outside the gene matches. CDR3 length: 18 residues. The germline CDR1 and CDR2 sequences are MDHEN and SYDVKM. CDR3 residues: CASSPPKWDRPTQETQYF. The CDR3 DNA follows: TGTGCCAGCAGTCCACCCAAGTGGGACAGGCCTACTCAAGAGACCCAGTACTTC.

This clone was recorded only once. The chain joins TRBV27 to TRBJ2-1; 8 bases are a match to TRBD2. Germline V lookup: CDR1 MNHEY, CDR2 SMNVEV (reference sequence). The V segment lost 7 bases and the J segment 0 bases; nucleotides outside the gene matches: 8. The CDR3 covers 16 residues. This CDR3 reads CASTDSGASSYNEQFF. CDR3 bases: TGTGCCAGCACCGATAGCGGGGCCAGCTCCTACAATGAGCAGTTCTTC.

V gene TRBV7-2 combines with J gene TRBJ2-1; 9 bases fit TRBD2. The CDR3 loop spans 18 amino acids. V gave up 5 bases and J gave up 3 bases; unmatched junction bases: 14. CDR1 and CDR2 (germline): SGHTA, FQGNSA. The CDR3 coding sequence is TGTGCCAGCAGCCATCCGTGGGGTAGCGGGAGAGACTACAATGAGCAGTTCTTC. Protein: CASSHPWGSGRDYNEQFF.

The count of this clone is one. This chain uses TRBV13 with TRBJ2-2; TRBD2 agrees at 13 bases. The germline CDR1 and CDR2 sequences are PRHDT and FYEKMQ (reference sequence). The CDR3 covers 17 residues. J was trimmed by 6 bases and V by 1 base; bases with no gene match: 5. The CDR3 DNA is TGTGCCAGCAGCTTAGTGGGACTAGCGGGAATAGCCGGGGAGCTGTTTTTT. The encoded protein is CASSLVGLAGIAGELFF.

The chain uses TRBV15 and TRBJ1-5; D unclear. Per germline, CDR1 LNHNV and CDR2 YYDKDF (reference sequence). V was trimmed by 4 bases and J by 7 bases, leaving 14 bases between them. The CDR3 is made up of 14 amino acids. CDR3 amino acids: CATSKKSVLQPQHF. The CDR3 coding sequence is TGTGCCACCAGCAAAAAAAGCGTGCTCCAGCCCCAGCATTTT.

This chain connects TRBV4-3 to TRBJ1-2; 9 nucleotides align to TRBD1. Germline CDR1 and CDR2: LGHNA and YSLEER. The V gene end was trimmed by 2 bases and the J gene end by 2 bases; junction bases not matched to a gene: 9. The CDR3 length is 17 residues. The DNA of the CDR3 is TGCGCCAGCAGCCAATGGGGACAGGGATGGGGAAACTATGGCTACACCTTC. Amino acid sequence: CASSQWGQGWGNYGYTF.

This chain uses TRBV11-3 with TRBJ2-1; 9 bases are shared with TRBD2. The V segment lost 6 bases and the J segment 9 bases; nucleotides outside the gene matches: 12. The CDR3 has 15 amino acids. Germline V gives CDR1 SGHNT, CDR2 YENEEA. The CDR3 sequence: CASSLRREGLGEQFF. In DNA, the CDR3 is TGTGCCAGCAGTCTCAGGCGGGAGGGCCTGGGTGAGCAGTTCTTC.

V is TRBV28 and J is TRBJ1-1; 9 bases align to TRBD1. The CDR3 contains 15 residues. Germline V CDR1 and CDR2: MDHEN, SYDVKM. V was pared by 2 bases and J by 1 base, with 2 bases of the junction left unmatched. In DNA form, the CDR3 reads TGTGCCAGCAGTTTAGGGACAGGGTGGAACACTGAAGCTTTCTTT. Its protein product is CASSLGTGWNTEAFF.

This sequence joins TRBV18 and TRBJ2-3; 7 bases fit TRBD1. The length of the CDR3 is 16 residues. The ends lost 3 bases at V and 7 bases at J; junction bases unmatched: 13. CDR1 is KGHSH, CDR2 LQKENI, per germline. The CDR3 sequence: CASSPPRDRHRNTQYF. DNA of the CDR3: TGTGCCAGCTCACCTCCCCGGGACAGACACAGGAATACGCAGTATTTT.

The chain has TRBV7-2 and TRBJ2-3, with D perhaps TRBD2 (6 bases). The germline V gene has CDR1 SGHTA and CDR2 FQGNSA. Trimming took 4 bases from V and 0 from J, leaving 17 bases between them. CDR3 length: 17 residues. DNA of the CDR3: TGTGCCAGCAGCTCCTCCGGGAGCCACCCGAGCACAGATACGCAGTATTTT. This gives the protein CASSSSGSHPSTDTQYF.

The V call is TRBV13, the J call TRBJ1-2; TRBD1 aligns across 7 bases. This CDR3 has 14 residues. Looked up from germline, CDR1 is PRHDT and CDR2 is FYEKMQ (reference sequence). The V and J ends lost 5 bases and 5 bases, in that order; junction bases with no gene match: 8. CDR3 DNA sequence: TGTGCCAGCAGCCGAAAGACAGGGCTTTATGGCTACACCTTC. This sequence encodes CASSRKTGLYGYTF.